These 20 T cell receptor beta chains originate from one sample sequenced in a study of blood T cells in healthy people across ages. The use of a sample-barcoded 5' primer and a J-beta primer mix characterized a second PCR of roughly 7 to 12 cycles. In TCRdb, the 5' RACE reads were re-called with MiXCR into one record per CDR3 protein. Of 1.2 million to 1.5 million distinct CDR3 sequences in the sample, around two fifths were seen once. The sequenced sample consisted of blood. The receptors were sampled from a woman aged 18 to 35 in good health.

The rearrangement uses TRBV11-2 and TRBJ1-6; tentative D call: TRBD1 (6 bases). The CDR3 is 16 residues long. Trimming took off 5 bases at V and 7 bases at J, with 18 bases between the two ends. Germline V CDR1 and CDR2: SGHAT, FQNNGV. In nucleotides, the CDR3 is TGTGCCAGCAGCCTATCCTCAGGGGCCGGGAATTCACCCCTCCACTTT. This encodes CASSLSSGAGNSPLHF.

CDR3 nucleotides: TGCGCCAGCAGCTTTCCCCCGGCGGGAGGGCCCGGCAATGAGCAGTTCTTC. It specifies CASSFPPAGGPGNEQFF. The chain carries TRBV5-1 and TRBJ2-1; 9 bases agree with TRBD2. Germline CDR1 SGHRS, CDR2 YFSETQ. The CDR3 spans 17 residues. Trimming removed 2 bases from V and 6 bases from J; junction bases left unmatched: 12.

In its sample, this clonotype was seen many times. CDR3 protein: CASSLQGAEGYTF. For the CDR3, the DNA is TGCGCCAGCAGCCTACAGGGGGCCGAAGGCTACACCTTC. The rearrangement uses TRBV5-1 and TRBJ1-2; 9 nucleotides match TRBD1. Trimming removed 4 bases from V and 8 bases from J; junction bases left unmatched: 6. The CDR3 spans 13 residues. The germline gives CDR1 SGHRS, CDR2 YFSETQ.

The chain links TRBV2 to TRBJ1-1; unclear D gene. Germline V gene sequence: CDR1 SNHLY, CDR2 FYNNEI. Trimming took off 7 bases at V and 7 bases at J, with 16 bases between the two ends. The CDR3 has 13 amino acids. DNA of the CDR3: TGTGCCAGCACCCGTCGGGCGGCGGGTGAAGCTTTCTTT. This gives the protein CASTRRAAGEAFF. Full variable domain (remainder filled in from reference TRBV2 and TRBJ1-1): EPEVTQTPSHQVTQMGQEVILRCVPISNHLYFYWYRQILGQKVEFLVSFYNNEISEKSEIFDDQFSVERPDGSNFTLKIRSTKLEDSAMYFCASTRRAAGEAFFGQGTRLTVV.

The rearrangement joins TRBV9 to TRBJ2-1; D remains ambiguous. V dropped 0 bases and J dropped 1 base, with 8 bases sitting between them. The CDR3 extends over 15 amino acids. Per the germline V gene, CDR1 is SGDLS and CDR2 is YYNGEE. CDR3 in DNA: TGTGCCAGCAGCGTAGATGTAGGGTCCTACAATGAGCAGTTCTTC. This sequence encodes CASSVDVGSYNEQFF.

The chain is built from TRBV6-6 and TRBJ2-2; 14 bases match TRBD2. Unmatched junction bases numbered 1, after V lost 5 bases and J lost 5 bases. The CDR3 has 15 residues. Per the germline V gene, CDR1 is MNHNY and CDR2 is SVGAGI (reference sequence). The CDR3 sequence is CASSGLAGGTGELFF. The CDR3, as DNA: TGTGCCAGCAGTGGACTAGCGGGGGGAACCGGGGAGCTGTTTTTT.

In its sample, this clonotype was seen a few times. The chain combines TRBV20-1 with TRBJ2-6; no firm D call. CDR3 size: 13 residues. Trimming removed 7 bases at V and 0 bases at J, with 7 bases between. CDR1 is DFQATT, CDR2 SNEGSKA, per germline (reference sequence). This CDR3 is CSVRSSGANVLTF. The CDR3 DNA reads TGCAGTGTGCGGTCCTCTGGGGCCAACGTCCTGACTTTC.

The genes are TRBV20-1 and TRBJ2-2; D gene uncertain. The CDR3 has 13 amino acids. Germline V gene data show CDR1 as DFQATT and CDR2 as SNEGSKA (reference sequence). The CDR3 DNA follows: TGCAGCGTGGTGGACGCCAACACCGGGGAGCTGTTTTTT. It is translated as CSVVDANTGELFF.

V gene TRBV12-3 or TRBV12-4 combines with J gene TRBJ1-2, with TRBD1 as a possible D gene (5 bases). The CDR3 runs 12 residues. V lost 3 bases to trimming and J lost 12 bases, with 14 bases between them. CDR3 region: CASSLSRAENTF. DNA of the CDR3: TGTGCCAGCAGTTTGAGCAGGGCTGAGAACACCTTC.

This clonotype was found a few times. The rearrangement links TRBV5-1 to TRBJ2-4; 9 nucleotides agree with TRBD1. The CDR3 is 14 amino acids. CDR1 and CDR2 from the germline V gene are SGHRS and YFSETQ. J gave up 3 bases and V 7 bases, and 5 bases lay outside the gene matches. The CDR3 loop reads CASSRQGDKNIQYF. The CDR3 DNA is TGCGCCAGCTCCCGACAGGGGGACAAAAACATTCAGTACTTC.

Notes on this clonotype: At one end, the junction sequence differs from germline, possibly due to a read error. V gene TRBV6-5 combines with J gene TRBJ2-1; maybe TRBD2 (7 bases). Germline V gene lookup returns CDR1 MNHEY and CDR2 SVGAGI. The CDR3 consists of 15 residues. The CDR3, as DNA: TGTGCCGGCAGTCGGGCGGGGGCAGACTACAATGAGCAGTTCTTC. Translating it yields CAGSRAGADYNEQFF.

This clonotype was detected only a few times. The V and J genes are TRBV4-1 and TRBJ2-1; D unresolved. CDR1 and CDR2 from the germline V gene are MGHRA and YSYEKL. This CDR3 comprises 13 residues. Deletions cut 5 bases from V and 3 bases from J, with 8 bases between. The CDR3 sequence is CASSTPGYNEQFF. The CDR3 DNA reads as TGCGCCAGCAGCACTCCGGGCTACAATGAGCAGTTCTTC.

This clonotype showed up just a few times. The chain combines TRBV20-1 with TRBJ2-7, with TRBD1 as a possible D gene (6 bases). V gave up 6 bases and J gave up 3 bases, with 18 bases separating them. The CDR3 is made up of 14 amino acids. In germline, CDR1 is DFQATT, CDR2 SNEGSKA (reference sequence). The CDR3 reads CSAAPGQGYYEQYF. The CDR3 DNA sequence: TGCAGTGCCGCGCCGGGACAAGGCTACTACGAGCAGTACTTC.

A few counts support this clonotype. The rearrangement uses TRBV5-6 and TRBJ2-1; D is unclear. The V gene lost 4 bases and the J gene lost 2 bases, with 10 bases spanning the gap. There are 14 residues in the CDR3. Germline CDR1 SGHDT, CDR2 YYEEEE. As DNA, the CDR3 is TGTGCCAGCAGCAATCTCCTCCCCTACAATGAGCAGTTCTTC. This encodes CASSNLLPYNEQFF. Full variable domain (missing parts from reference TRBV5-6 and TRBJ2-1): DAGVTQSPTHLIKTRGQQVTLRCSPKSGHDTVSWYQQALGQGPQFIFQYYEEEERQRGNFPDRFSGHQFPNYSSELNVNALLLGDSALYLCASSNLLPYNEQFFGPGTRLTVL.

The V and J genes are TRBV29-1 and TRBJ2-7, with TRBD1 matching over 8 bases. The CDR3 has 14 residues. Germline CDR1 SQVTM, CDR2 ANQGSEA. The V gene end was trimmed by 5 bases and the J gene end by 1 base; junction bases not matched to a gene: 7. The chain's CDR3 is CSVTYGTGSYEQYF. In nucleotides, the CDR3 is TGCAGCGTTACTTACGGGACAGGATCCTACGAGCAGTACTTC.

The chain links TRBV11-2 to TRBJ2-4; TRBD2 might be the D (7 bases). The J call may not be correct, given that the DNA end is closer to TRBJ2-7. Germline V lookup: CDR1 SGHAT, CDR2 FQNNGV. This CDR3 is 16 amino acids long. CDR3: CASSYGTQGGGYEQYF. The CDR3 DNA follows: TGTGCCAGCAGCTACGGGACACAAGGGGGGGGCTACGAGCAGTACTTC.

This sequence joins TRBV5-1 and TRBJ1-1; D gene ambiguous. The CDR3 is 14 amino acids. Germline V gene lookup returns CDR1 SGHRS and CDR2 YFSETQ. The V gene lost 7 bases and the J gene lost 8 bases, with 21 bases spanning the gap. The CDR3 loop reads CASQAEGGNTEAFF. For the CDR3, the DNA is TGCGCCAGCCAAGCCGAAGGAGGGAATACGGAAGCTTTCTTT. The complete variable domain, with remaining parts taken from reference TRBV5-1 and TRBJ1-1, reads KAGVTQTPRYLIKTRGQQVTLSCSPISGHRSVSWYQQTPGQGLQFLFEYFSETQRNKGNFPGRFSGRQFSNSRSEMNVSTLELGDSALYLCASQAEGGNTEAFFGQGTRLTVV.

This chain links TRBV27 with TRBJ1-5, with 9 bases identical to TRBD1. V shed 3 bases and J 3 bases; nucleotides not matched to a gene: 9. The CDR3 runs 17 residues. Germline-derived CDR1 and CDR2 are MNHEY and SMNVEV (reference sequence). As DNA, the CDR3 is TGTGCCAGCAGTTTGTTGCCGGGACAGGGCTTCAATCAGCCCCAGCATTTT. It is translated as CASSLLPGQGFNQPQHF.

This clonotype showed up just a few times. The chain has TRBV20-1 and TRBJ2-4, with 7 bases identical to TRBD1. J was trimmed by 3 bases and V by 5 bases; bases with no gene match: 4. The CDR3 sequence is 13 residues long. CDR1 DFQATT and CDR2 SNEGSKA come from the germline V gene (reference sequence). CDR3 in amino acids: CSALGQVKNIQYF. The CDR3 DNA follows: TGCAGTGCTCTAGGACAGGTCAAAAACATTCAGTACTTC.

This clonotype has only a few counts. The rearrangement uses TRBV20-1 and TRBJ2-1; TRBD2 matches at 9 bases. The V and J ends lost 6 bases and 7 bases, in that order; junction bases with no gene match: 13. The germline gives CDR1 DFQATT, CDR2 SNEGSKA (reference sequence). The CDR3 has 15 residues. CDR3: CSATDSGSGLNEQFF. CDR3 nucleotide sequence: TGCAGTGCGACGGATAGCGGGAGCGGTCTGAATGAGCAGTTCTTC.